A selection of T cell receptor beta chains follows, all from one sample in a study of Ad26.COV2.S vaccination and SARS-CoV-2 variants. The protocol was immunoSEQ multiplex PCR, while the TCRdb copy is restricted to in-frame clones and leaves out a portion. The sample contains approximately 280,000 clones, about 89% of which appear only once. The material was peripheral blood, obtained in a trial of Ad26.COV2.S vaccine versus placebo. The receptors originated from a person between 18 and 60 years old who received the Ad26.COV2.S COVID-19 vaccine or a placebo. The CDR3 runs from the conserved cysteine through the conserved F or W. Each record gives: clone size, V gene, D gene, J gene, CDR3 protein, CDR3 DNA. D genes are given only for firm matches. Clone size appears in some rows only: once, few, many, or a class for an expanded clone.

few,TRBV27,.,TRBJ1-2,CASSSFSDIYGYTF,TGTGCCAGCAGTTCCTTTTCAGATATCTATGGCTACACCTTC
.,TRBV6-5,TRBD1,TRBJ1-3,CATHQGVLGNTIYF,TGTGCCACCCATCAGGGGGTCCTCGGAAACACCATATATTTT
.,TRBV6-1,TRBD1,TRBJ2-4,CASSERQGLAKNIQYF,TGTGCCAGCAGTGAGCGACAGGGCTTAGCCAAAAACATTCAGTACTTC
.,TRBV12-3/TRBV12-4,.,TRBJ2-7,CASRRTAVGEQYF,TGTGCCAGCAGGCGGACAGCCGTCGGGGAGCAGTACTTT
.,TRBV19,.,TRBJ1-1,CASSPRVSEAFF,TGTGCCAGTAGTCCACGGGTCTCTGAAGCTTTCTTT
.,TRBV20-1,.,TRBJ2-7,CSAEGGYEQYF,TGCAGTGCCGAGGGGGGATACGAGCAGTACTTC
.,TRBV6-2/TRBV6-3,TRBD2,TRBJ2-4,CASSLPASGGARNIQYF,TGTGCCAGCAGTCTTCCGGCTAGCGGGGGGGCCAGGAACATTCAGTACTTC
.,TRBV9,.,TRBJ2-2,CASSVDPRGQGGTGELFF,TGTGCCAGCAGCGTAGATCCCAGAGGGCAGGGCGGCACCGGGGAGCTGTTTTTT
.,TRBV30,TRBD2,TRBJ2-5,CAWRGGSQETQYF,TGTGCCTGGAGGGGGGGGTCCCAAGAGACCCAGTACTTC
.,TRBV2,TRBD1,TRBJ1-1,CASSGGQGWNTEAFF,TGTGCCAGCAGTGGGGGACAGGGGTGGAACACTGAAGCTTTCTTT
.,TRBV18,.,TRBJ2-2,CASSPAVPGATGELFF,TGTGCCAGCTCACCAGCCGTACCAGGGGCCACCGGGGAGCTGTTTTTT
few,TRBV7-9,.,TRBJ1-2,CASSQQPGVNYGYTF,TGTGCCAGCAGCCAACAACCGGGGGTCAACTATGGCTACACCTTC
.,TRBV5-1,TRBD2,TRBJ2-3,CASSLEVAGGGTQYF,TGCGCCAGCAGCCTGGAGGTTGCGGGGGGCGGCACGCAGTATTTT
.,TRBV29-1,.,TRBJ2-7,CSVEDMGGYEQYF,TGCAGCGTTGAAGATATGGGGGGCTACGAGCAGTACTTC
once,TRBV5-1,TRBD1,TRBJ1-2,CASSETGRNYGYTF,TGCGCCAGCAGCGAGACAGGGAGAAACTATGGCTACACCTTC
few,TRBV5-1,.,TRBJ1-3,CASSLVQGVGGNTIYF,TGCGCCAGCAGCTTGGTACAGGGAGTAGGTGGAAACACCATATATTTT
.,TRBV5-1,.,TRBJ2-3,CASSQLDTQYF,TGCGCCAGCAGTCAACTGGATACGCAGTATTTT
once,TRBV12-5,TRBD1,TRBJ1-5,CASGKTGQAVHQPQHF,TGTGCTAGTGGCAAAACGGGACAGGCGGTCCACCAGCCCCAGCATTTT
few,TRBV30,TRBD2,TRBJ2-2,CAWKTSGNTGELFF,TGTGCCTGGAAGACTAGCGGTAACACCGGGGAGCTGTTTTTT
many,TRBV14,.,TRBJ1-1,CASSHENRPSTEAFF,TGTGCCAGCAGCCATGAAAACCGGCCTTCCACTGAAGCTTTCTTT
.,TRBV7-8,.,TRBJ1-1,CASSLALGGMRNTEAFF,TGTGCCAGCAGCTTAGCGTTGGGGGGCATGAGGAACACTGAAGCTTTCTTT
.,TRBV12-3/TRBV12-4,TRBD1,TRBJ1-1,CASSLQGGTEAFF,TGTGCCAGCAGTCTACAGGGGGGGACTGAAGCTTTCTTT
.,TRBV7-2,.,TRBJ1-1,CASSRDTRTNTEAFF,TGTGCCAGCAGCCGGGACACTCGAACTAACACTGAAGCTTTCTTT
.,TRBV18,TRBD1,TRBJ1-5,CASSPGTGNGQPQHF,TGTGCCAGCTCACCAGGGACAGGGAATGGACAGCCCCAGCATTTT
.,TRBV5-1,TRBD2,TRBJ2-3,CASSYERDGLDTQYF,TGCGCCAGCAGCTACGAGCGGGATGGTTTAGATACGCAGTATTTT
.,TRBV4-2,.,TRBJ2-7,CASSQNWAPRYEQYF,TGTGCCAGCAGCCAAAACTGGGCACCTAGGTACGAGCAGTACTTC
.,TRBV7-9,.,TRBJ2-1,CASSLGGGVANEQFF,TGTGCCAGCAGCTTAGGAGGAGGGGTAGCTAATGAGCAGTTCTTC
.,TRBV19,.,TRBJ1-2,CASSIVGQLNYGYTF,TGTGCCAGTAGTATAGTTGGGCAGCTTAACTATGGCTACACCTTC
.,TRBV18,.,TRBJ2-3,CASSPKRIDTQYF,TGTGCCAGCTCACCAAAGAGAATCGATACGCAGTATTTT
once,TRBV11-2,TRBD2,TRBJ2-7,CASSHPGTSGNYEQYF,TGTGCCAGCAGCCATCCCGGGACTAGCGGGAACTACGAGCAGTACTTC
.,TRBV30,.,TRBJ1-2,CAWSVHSGWDLGYTF,TGTGCCTGGAGTGTTCATTCAGGGTGGGATCTGGGCTACACCTTC
.,TRBV6-5,TRBD1,TRBJ2-7,CASSYSGQGSYEQYF,TGTGCCAGCAGTTACTCGGGACAGGGGTCCTACGAGCAGTACTTC
.,TRBV6-5,.,TRBJ2-7,CASIDRSSYEQYF,TGTGCCAGCATAGACAGGAGCTCCTACGAGCAGTACTTC
few,TRBV6-6,.,TRBJ2-2,CASSGSDGTGELFF,TGTGCCAGCTCCGGGAGCGATGGCACCGGGGAGCTGTTTTTT
.,TRBV25-1,.,TRBJ2-3,CASSADSSDTQYF,TGTGCCAGCAGTGCTGATAGTTCAGATACGCAGTATTTT
.,TRBV5-8,TRBD1,TRBJ2-1,CASRGRGKNEQFF,TGTGCCAGCAGGGGCAGGGGGAAGAATGAGCAGTTCTTC
.,TRBV9,.,TRBJ1-4,CASSTSGVLNEKLFF,TGTGCCAGCAGCACCTCCGGGGTCCTAAATGAAAAACTGTTTTTT
.,TRBV5-1,TRBD2,TRBJ2-3,CASSLVSAGLAGDTQYF,TGCGCCAGCAGCTTGGTTAGCGCGGGACTAGCGGGAGATACGCAGTATTTT
once,TRBV7-9,.,TRBJ1-3,CASSRIGDGNTIYF,TGTGCCAGCAGCCGAATTGGGGACGGAAACACCATATATTTT
.,TRBV12-5,.,TRBJ2-3,CASGLSSFPDTQYF,TGTGCTAGTGGGCTCTCTAGCTTCCCAGATACGCAGTATTTT
.,TRBV7-6,TRBD1,TRBJ2-2,CASSLESGRGTGELFF,TGTGCCAGCAGCTTAGAATCAGGCAGGGGGACCGGGGAGCTGTTTTTT
few,TRBV3-1/TRBV3-2,.,TRBJ2-7,CASSQPGGLEYF,TGTGCCAGCAGCCAACCCGGGGGCTTGGAGTACTTC
.,TRBV30,TRBD2,TRBJ2-7,CASRTSGRYEQYF,TGTGCCTCCCGAACCAGCGGGAGATACGAGCAGTACTTC
.,TRBV15,.,TRBJ1-1,CATSRGGLIPTEAFF,TGTGCCACCAGCAGAGGGGGACTTATTCCCACTGAAGCTTTCTTT